This T cell receptor beta chain was sequenced during a study of identical twins. Study-level findings and limits: Out-of-frame TCR alpha sharing in monozygotic twins exceeded recombination model predictions. Out-of-frame alpha sequences shared between twins exhibited an excess of low generation probability.

Germline V CDR1 and CDR2: SGHRS, YFSETQ. The ends were cut back, 0 bases at V and 5 bases at J, with 20 bases in the middle. This CDR3 comprises 18 residues. This clonotype was seen more than once but under ten times. Its antigen is as yet unknown. TCRdb re-analysed the 5' RACE reads in MiXCR, keeping a single row per CDR3 protein. The sample yields hundreds of thousands of distinct CDR3 sequences, 5.5% to 6.5% seen once. Material: naive T cells sorted from blood. This receptor was identified in a man aged 18 to 29 in good health. This chain joins TRBV5-1 and TRBJ2-2, with a possible D match to TRBD1 (5 bases). The CDR3 loop is CASSLAGWQGPQTGELFF. In nucleotides, the CDR3 is TGCGCCAGCAGCTTGGCCGGGTGGCAGGGCCCCCAGACCGGGGAGCTGTTTTTT.